Each of the 27 T cell receptor beta chains below was sequenced from the same sample in a study of regulatory T cells in long-lasting Graves disease. Time point indicated: newly diagnosed GD, antithyroid drugs for less than 3 months. From PBMCs, RNA was extracted and then used to make the TCR library. Building the TCR beta libraries relied on iRepertoire HTBI primers, and CDR3 regions underwent Arm-PCR. Via MiXCR, TCRdb re-called the multiplex PCR reads, giving one row per CDR3 protein. The sample holds fewer than 450,000 distinct CDR3 sequences, roughly 15% seen once. The same specimen was also included in a second study, on T cells in Graves' hyperthyroidism and ophthalmopathy.

The sequencing here drew on peripheral blood mononuclear cells (PBMCs), taken at new diagnosis, from a patient treated with antithyroid drugs. The source is a woman aged 40 to 49 with Graves disease.

This clonotype was counted many times. V gene TRBV11-2 combines with J gene TRBJ2-7, with 9 bases fitting TRBD1. The CDR3 contains 16 residues. Germline V lookup: CDR1 SGHAT, CDR2 FQNNGV. With 5 bases clipped from V and 3 bases from J, the junction kept 11 bases outside the gene matches. The CDR3 DNA sequence: TGTGCCAGCAGCCCTCATCTTACAGGGGGCGGCTACGAGCAGTACTTC. Translated, it gives CASSPHLTGGGYEQYF.

This clonotype was found many times. The chain uses TRBV6-5 and TRBJ2-2, with 15 positions matching TRBD2. This CDR3 has 20 amino acids. Trimming took 0 bases from V and 4 from J; bases not matched to a gene: 9. Germline V CDR1 and CDR2: MNHEY, SVGAGI. CDR3 in amino acids: CASSYSQPGLAGGGTGELFF. DNA of the CDR3: TGTGCCAGCAGTTACTCCCAGCCGGGACTAGCGGGAGGTGGCACCGGGGAGCTGTTTTTT.

Ten or more counts support this clonotype. V gene TRBV28 combines with J gene TRBJ2-1; D may be TRBD1 or TRBD2 (5 bases each). CDR3 length: 13 amino acids. Germline CDR1 reads MDHEN; CDR2 reads SYDVKM. V lost 2 bases to trimming and J lost 12 bases, with 14 bases between them. This chain's CDR3 is CASSLSPGTRQFF. CDR3 coding DNA: TGTGCCAGCAGTTTAAGCCCCGGGACCCGGCAGTTCTTC. Combining the CDR3 with reference TRBV28 and TRBJ2-1 gives the whole variable domain DVKVTQSSRYLVKRTGEKVFLECVQDMDHENMFWYRQDPGLGLRLIYFSYDVKMKEKGDIPEGYSVSREKKERFSLILESASTNQTSMYLCASSLSPGTRQFFGPGTRLTVL.

The rearrangement links TRBV11-1 to TRBJ2-1, with TRBD2 matching 8 bases. J gave up 3 bases and V 1 base, and 2 bases lay outside the gene matches. Germline lookup yields CDR1 SGHAT and CDR2 FQDESV (reference sequence). This CDR3 contains 15 residues. The CDR3 region has the DNA TGTGCCAGCAGCTTAGATGCGGGAGGCTACAATGAGCAGTTCTTC. It yields the protein CASSLDAGGYNEQFF.

The rearrangement links TRBV11-3 to TRBJ2-1, with 11 positions matching TRBD2. J was trimmed by 5 bases and V by 2 bases; bases with no gene match: 8. Germline CDR1 SGHNT, CDR2 YENEEA. This CDR3 spans 17 amino acids. This chain's CDR3 is CASSLSSRLAGHNEQFF. The DNA for the CDR3 is TGTGCCAGCAGCTTATCCTCAAGACTAGCGGGGCACAATGAGCAGTTCTTC. Together with reference TRBV11-3 and TRBJ2-1, the CDR3 gives the full variable domain: EAGVVQSPRYKIIEKKQPVAFWCNPISGHNTLYWYLQNLGQGPELLIRYENEEAVDDSQLPKDRFSAERLKGVDSTLKIQPAELGDSAVYLCASSLSSRLAGHNEQFFGPGTRLTVL.

The table lists this clonotype with many counts. The chain recombines TRBV27 with TRBJ1-6; no clear D. The CDR3 sequence is 9 residues long. CDR1 and CDR2 (germline): MNHEY, SMNVEV (reference sequence). Trimming pared 10 bases from V and 15 bases from J, leaving 10 bases between. The CDR3 region is CAKDRFLHF. As DNA, the CDR3 is TGTGCCAAAGATAGGTTCCTCCACTTT.

This sequence joins TRBV14 and TRBJ2-1; 9 nucleotides align to TRBD2. V lost 1 base, J lost 5 bases, and 18 bases stayed unmatched. CDR1 and CDR2 from the germline V gene are SGHDN and FVKESK. The CDR3 contains 20 residues. CDR3 sequence: CASSQAPIRGSGRDDNEQFF. In DNA form, the CDR3 reads TGTGCCAGCAGCCAAGCCCCTATCAGGGGTAGCGGGAGAGACGACAATGAGCAGTTCTTC.

In its sample, this clonotype was seen many times. The chain employs TRBV6-1 and TRBJ1-2; unclear D gene. Germline values: CDR1 MNHNS, CDR2 SASEGT. V dropped 6 bases and J dropped 8 bases, with 22 bases sitting between them. The CDR3 extends over 15 amino acids. DNA of the CDR3: TGTGCCAGCAGCCCCTGGGCTGGAGCTACACGGGGCTACACCTTC. It codes for CASSPWAGATRGYTF.

This clonotype was recorded at least ten times. The V and J genes are TRBV9 and TRBJ2-3; D remains ambiguous. The V gene's germline CDR1 is SGDLS and CDR2 YYNGEE. V dropped 3 bases and J dropped 2 bases, with 16 bases sitting between them. The length of the CDR3 is 16 residues. The DNA of the CDR3 is TGTGCCAGCAGCGACACCCCCGCGGCGGCCACAGATACGCAGTATTTT. Its translation is CASSDTPAAATDTQYF.

This clonotype appeared many times. The rearrangement joins TRBV7-9 to TRBJ2-3; 11 positions agree with TRBD2. Trimming removed 8 bases from V and 0 bases from J; junction bases left unmatched: 10. The CDR3 contains 17 residues. CDR1 and CDR2 (germline): SEHNR, FQNEAQ (reference sequence). CDR3 region: CASGTWGLAESTDTQYF. DNA for the CDR3: TGTGCCAGCGGAACCTGGGGACTAGCGGAAAGCACAGATACGCAGTATTTT.

This clonotype came up many times. V gene TRBV6-1 combines with J gene TRBJ1-5; 7 bases are a match to TRBD1. Germline-derived CDR1 and CDR2 are MNHNS and SASEGT. V trimming: 7 bases; J trimming: 2 bases; junction bases outside the gene matches: 2. This CDR3 is built from 13 residues. The CDR3 coding sequence is TGTGCCAGCACTGGACAGGGCAATCAGCCCCAGCATTTT. Amino acid sequence: CASTGQGNQPQHF.

The sample holds many counts of this clonotype. This chain uses TRBV11-3 with TRBJ1-2; the D gene is possibly TRBD1 (6 bases). V shed 0 bases and J shed 10 bases, with 21 bases lying between them. This CDR3 spans 16 amino acids. CDR1 is SGHNT, CDR2 YENEEA, per germline. The CDR3 loop is CASSLDTRFDRNDYTF. The CDR3 nucleotides are TGTGCCAGCAGCTTAGATACCCGATTTGACAGGAACGACTACACCTTC.

V and J are TRBV5-6 and TRBJ2-2, with D possibly being TRBD1 (5 bases). Deletions cut 0 bases from V and 4 bases from J, with 13 bases between. This CDR3 spans 16 amino acids. Germline lookup yields CDR1 SGHDT and CDR2 YYEEEE. CDR3 sequence reads: CASSLEGLSATGELFF. CDR3 nucleotides: TGTGCCAGCAGCTTGGAGGGGTTGTCGGCCACCGGGGAGCTGTTTTTT.

The chain joins TRBV11-3 to TRBJ2-3; perhaps TRBD1 as D (5 bases). V was shortened by 1 base and J by 0 bases, with 14 bases between the two germline ends. Per germline, CDR1 SGHNT and CDR2 YENEEA. The CDR3 is made up of 17 amino acids. CDR3 sequence: CASSLGAGPTSTDTQYF. The CDR3 DNA sequence: TGTGCCAGCAGCTTAGGTGCAGGGCCCACTAGCACAGATACGCAGTATTTT. The full variable domain, rest sourced from reference TRBV11-3 and TRBJ2-3, is EAGVVQSPRYKIIEKKQPVAFWCNPISGHNTLYWYLQNLGQGPELLIRYENEEAVDDSQLPKDRFSAERLKGVDSTLKIQPAELGDSAVYLCASSLGAGPTSTDTQYFGPGTRLTVL.

About this clonotype itself: A much larger clone differs from this one at a single base, so this may be a read error. This chain joins TRBV2 and TRBJ2-7, with 7 nucleotides matching TRBD2. The germline gives CDR1 SNHLY, CDR2 FYNNEI. The V and J ends lost 8 bases and 12 bases, in that order; junction bases with no gene match: 25. The CDR3 loop spans 16 amino acids. The CDR3 is CASLARGTLTSVRRYF. In DNA form, the CDR3 reads TGTGCCAGCCTAGCGCGGGGGACCCTAACTAGTGTTCGGCGGTACTTC.

Ten or more counts support this clonotype. The chain couples TRBV12-3 or TRBV12-4 to TRBJ2-5, with D perhaps TRBD2 (6 bases). V shed 2 bases and J shed 2 bases, with 15 bases lying between them. The CDR3 loop spans 16 amino acids. The CDR3 nucleotides read TGTGCCAGCAGTTTAATGGGCGGGATTTCTCAAGAGACCCAGTACTTC. Its protein is CASSLMGGISQETQYF.

This clonotype has at least ten counts. The rearrangement joins TRBV28 to TRBJ2-5, with a tentative D call TRBD1 (6 bases). With 6 bases removed from V and 2 bases from J, the gap between germline ends came to 16 bases. Germline V gene lookup returns CDR1 MDHEN and CDR2 SYDVKM. The CDR3 has 15 amino acids. Written as DNA, the CDR3 is TGTGCCAGCAGCTCTCCCGGACAGCTACAAGAGACCCAGTACTTC. Translation gives CASSSPGQLQETQYF. Looking up the rest from reference TRBV28 and TRBJ2-5 gives the full variable domain: DVKVTQSSRYLVKRTGEKVFLECVQDMDHENMFWYRQDPGLGLRLIYFSYDVKMKEKGDIPEGYSVSREKKERFSLILESASTNQTSMYLCASSSPGQLQETQYFGPGTRLLVL.

This clonotype has a handful of counts. The rearrangement uses TRBV12-3 or TRBV12-4 and TRBJ2-1; 9 nucleotides agree with TRBD1. This CDR3 comprises 14 residues. After removal of 7 bases from V and 2 bases from J, the junction contained 3 bases not matched to a gene. The CDR3 nucleotides read TGTGCCAGCAACCGACAGGGGGCCTACAATGAGCAGTTCTTC. The encoded protein is CASNRQGAYNEQFF.

The chain uses TRBV29-1 and TRBJ2-7; no clear D gene. V was shortened by 6 bases and J by 0 bases, with 9 bases between the two germline ends. The germline CDR1 and CDR2 sequences are SQVTM and ANQGSEA. The length of the CDR3 is 12 residues. As DNA, the CDR3 is TGCAGCGTCCGTGAGAGCTCCTACGAGCAGTACTTC. Translated: CSVRESSYEQYF.

This clonotype was counted many times. V usage is TRBV7-3 and J usage is TRBJ2-1; D unclear. Germline CDR1 reads SGHTA; CDR2 reads FQGTGA. Trimming removed 5 bases at V and 3 bases at J, with 17 bases between. This CDR3 region has 16 residues. The CDR3 here is CASSPSGGTLYNEQFF. The CDR3 DNA follows: TGTGCCAGCAGCCCTTCGGGTGGTACACTCTACAATGAGCAGTTCTTC.

This clonotype was seen repeatedly, ten times or more. This chain links TRBV7-2 with TRBJ1-1; D is unclear. The CDR3 runs to 14 residues. Germline loops: CDR1 SGHTA, CDR2 FQGNSA. The V end was cut by 3 bases, the J end by 1 base, with 9 bases between. The CDR3 protein is CASSFIAGNTEAFF. DNA of the CDR3: TGTGCCAGCAGCTTCATCGCAGGGAACACTGAAGCTTTCTTT. Combining the CDR3 with reference TRBV7-2 and TRBJ1-1 gives the whole variable domain GAGVSQSPSNKVTEKGKDVELRCDPISGHTALYWYRQSLGQGLEFLIYFQGNSAPDKSGLPSDRFSAERTGGSVSTLTIQRTQQEDSAVYLCASSFIAGNTEAFFGQGTRLTVV.

This clonotype showed up many times. The chain uses TRBV12-3 or TRBV12-4 and TRBJ2-3; TRBD2 aligns across 14 bases. The CDR3 has 16 amino acids. V was pared by 1 base and J by 8 bases, with 5 bases of the junction left unmatched. The CDR3 region is CASSLGLAGGPGTQYF. For the CDR3, the DNA is TGTGCCAGCAGTTTAGGACTAGCGGGAGGGCCAGGTACGCAGTATTTT.

This chain's CDR3 is CASSITTGTDTQYF. CDR3 bases: TGCGCCAGCAGTATCACGACCGGCACAGATACGCAGTATTTT. The genes are TRBV10-1 and TRBJ2-3; D remains ambiguous. The CDR3 consists of 14 residues. Between the trimmed V and J ends, which lost 5 bases and 1 base, there was a span of 10 bases. Germline V gives CDR1 WNHNN, CDR2 SYGVQD (reference sequence).

In this sample, this clonotype turned up many times. The chain couples TRBV20-1 to TRBJ2-7; 10 nucleotides agree with TRBD2. CDR1 is DFQATT and CDR2 is SNEGSKA in the germline V gene (reference sequence). The CDR3 covers 16 residues. V gave up 4 bases and J gave up 5 bases; unmatched junction bases: 14. DNA of the CDR3: TGCAGTGCTACCCGAGCGGGAGGGCCAACCACCGACGAGCAGTACTTC. Protein product: CSATRAGGPTTDEQYF.

This clonotype was seen repeatedly, ten times or more. V gene TRBV10-3 combines with J gene TRBJ2-7, with 8 bases that match TRBD1. J lost 6 bases, V lost 3 bases, and 7 bases had no gene match. Germline-derived CDR1 and CDR2 are ENHRY and SYGVKD. This CDR3 contains 14 residues. CDR3 in amino acids: CAISEHGQGSEQYF. The CDR3 DNA is TGTGCCATCAGTGAACACGGACAGGGTAGCGAGCAGTACTTC.

This clonotype was seen at least ten times. J is TRBJ2-7 and V is TRBV15, with D perhaps TRBD2 (5 bases). Trimming left V 1 base short and J 3 bases short, with 25 bases between. CDR1 is LNHNV, CDR2 YYDKDF, per germline (reference sequence). The length of the CDR3 is 19 residues. CDR3 residues: CATSRGSPSLSGSRYEQYF. The CDR3 bases are TGTGCCACCAGCAGAGGGTCTCCGTCCCTTTCGGGATCGCGCTACGAGCAGTACTTC.

The chain combines TRBV29-1 with TRBJ2-1; 8 nucleotides match TRBD2. CDR1 is SQVTM and CDR2 is ANQGSEA in the germline V gene. The CDR3 covers 16 residues. Germline trimming cut 0 bases from V and 6 bases from J; bases unmatched to any gene: 10. CDR3 amino acids: CSVEDWRSGSLNEQFF. DNA of the CDR3: TGCAGCGTTGAAGATTGGAGGAGCGGGAGTCTCAATGAGCAGTTCTTC.